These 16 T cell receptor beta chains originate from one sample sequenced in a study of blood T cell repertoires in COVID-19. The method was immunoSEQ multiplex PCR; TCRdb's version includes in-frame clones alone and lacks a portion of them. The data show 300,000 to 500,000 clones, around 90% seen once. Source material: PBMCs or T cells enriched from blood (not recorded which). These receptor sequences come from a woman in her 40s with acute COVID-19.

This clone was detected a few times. The CDR3 coding sequence is TGTGCCAGCAGCTTATCAGTCTCTAACTATGGCTACACCTTC. Protein product: CASSLSVSNYGYTF. The chain uses TRBV5-4 and TRBJ1-2; D is unresolved. The CDR3 runs 14 residues. Germline values: CDR1 SGHNT, CDR2 YYREEE (reference sequence). Trimming removed 2 bases at V and 0 bases at J, with 8 bases between.

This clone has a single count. The CDR3 here is CATSRRLTGWGNQPQHF. The CDR3 nucleotides are TGTGCCACCAGCAGGCGCCTTACAGGGTGGGGCAATCAGCCCCAGCATTTT. The V gene is TRBV15, the J gene TRBJ1-5; tentative D call: TRBD1 (6 bases). The CDR3 spans 17 residues. Germline V lookup: CDR1 LNHNV, CDR2 YYDKDF (reference sequence). V gave up 3 bases and J gave up 2 bases, with 17 bases separating them.

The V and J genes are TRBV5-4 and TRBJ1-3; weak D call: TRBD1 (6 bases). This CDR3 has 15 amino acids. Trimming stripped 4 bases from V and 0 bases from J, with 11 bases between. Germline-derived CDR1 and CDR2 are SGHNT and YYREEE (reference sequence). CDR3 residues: CASSPDSLSGNTIYF. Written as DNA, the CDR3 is TGTGCCAGCAGCCCGGACAGTCTCTCTGGAAACACCATATATTTT.

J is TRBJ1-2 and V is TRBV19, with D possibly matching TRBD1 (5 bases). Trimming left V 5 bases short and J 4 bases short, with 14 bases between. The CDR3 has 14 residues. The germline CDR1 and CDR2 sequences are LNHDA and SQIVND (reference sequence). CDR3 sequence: CASSSQGSTYGYTF. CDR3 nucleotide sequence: TGTGCCAGTAGTTCTCAGGGATCAACCTATGGCTACACCTTC.

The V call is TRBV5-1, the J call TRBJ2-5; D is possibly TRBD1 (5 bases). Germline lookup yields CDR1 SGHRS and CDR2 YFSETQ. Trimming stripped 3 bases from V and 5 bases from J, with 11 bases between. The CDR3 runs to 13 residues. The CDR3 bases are TGCGCCAGCAGCTCCCAGGGCGTCGAGACCCAGTACTTC. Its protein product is CASSSQGVETQYF.

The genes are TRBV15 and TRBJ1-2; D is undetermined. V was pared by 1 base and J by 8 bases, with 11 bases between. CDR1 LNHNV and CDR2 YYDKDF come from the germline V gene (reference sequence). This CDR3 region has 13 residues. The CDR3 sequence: CATSRGPTNGYTF. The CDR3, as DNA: TGTGCCACCAGCAGAGGACCGACAAACGGCTACACCTTC.

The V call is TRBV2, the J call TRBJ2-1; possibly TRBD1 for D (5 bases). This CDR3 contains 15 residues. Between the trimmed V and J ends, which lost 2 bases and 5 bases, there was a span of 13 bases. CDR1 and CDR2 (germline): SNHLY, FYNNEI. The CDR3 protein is CASSEQGLINNEQFF. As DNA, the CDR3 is TGTGCCAGCAGTGAACAGGGATTGATCAACAATGAGCAGTTCTTC. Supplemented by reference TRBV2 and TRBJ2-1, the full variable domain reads EPEVTQTPSHQVTQMGQEVILRCVPISNHLYFYWYRQILGQKVEFLVSFYNNEISEKSEIFDDQFSVERPDGSNFTLKIRSTKLEDSAMYFCASSEQGLINNEQFFGPGTRLTVL.

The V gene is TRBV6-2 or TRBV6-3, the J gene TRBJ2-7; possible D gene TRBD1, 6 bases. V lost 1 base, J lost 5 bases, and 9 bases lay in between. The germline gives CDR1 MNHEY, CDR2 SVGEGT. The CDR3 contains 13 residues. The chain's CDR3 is CASSYFDRNEQYF. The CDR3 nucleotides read TGTGCCAGCAGTTACTTCGACAGGAACGAGCAGTACTTC.

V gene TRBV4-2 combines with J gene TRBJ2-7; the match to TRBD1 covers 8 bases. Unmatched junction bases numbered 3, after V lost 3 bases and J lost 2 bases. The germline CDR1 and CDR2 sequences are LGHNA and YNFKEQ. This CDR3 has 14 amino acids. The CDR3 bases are TGTGCCAGCAGCCACGAGACAGGGGCCTACGAGCAGTACTTC. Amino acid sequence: CASSHETGAYEQYF.

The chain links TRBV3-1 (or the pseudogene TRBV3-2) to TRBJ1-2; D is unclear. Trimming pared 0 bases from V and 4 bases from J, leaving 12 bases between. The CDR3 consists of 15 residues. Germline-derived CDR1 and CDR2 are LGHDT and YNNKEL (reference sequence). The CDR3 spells CASSQDQWALYGYTF. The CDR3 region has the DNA TGTGCCAGCAGCCAAGATCAGTGGGCTCTCTATGGCTACACCTTC.

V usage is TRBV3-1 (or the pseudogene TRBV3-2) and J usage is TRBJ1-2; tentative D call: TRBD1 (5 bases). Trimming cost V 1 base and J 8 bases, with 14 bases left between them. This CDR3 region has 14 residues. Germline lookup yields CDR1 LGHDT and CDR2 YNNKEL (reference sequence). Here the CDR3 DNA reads TGTGCCAGCAGCCAAGTAGGAGGGGCGAGGGGCTACACCTTC. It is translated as CASSQVGGARGYTF.

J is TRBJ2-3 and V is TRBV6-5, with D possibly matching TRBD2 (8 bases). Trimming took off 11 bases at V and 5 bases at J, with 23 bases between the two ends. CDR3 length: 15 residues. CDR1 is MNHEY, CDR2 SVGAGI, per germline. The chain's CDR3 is CASSLGRGLGDTQYF. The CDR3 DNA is TGTGCCTCAAGTCTCGGGAGGGGGCTAGGAGATACGCAGTATTTT.

This CDR3 reads CASSLARAGGLSGNTIYF. CDR3 coding DNA: TGTGCCAGCAGCTTGGCTCGCGCAGGGGGCCTATCTGGAAACACCATATATTTT. The V call is TRBV5-6, the J call TRBJ1-3; 8 nucleotides align to TRBD1. V was clipped by 0 bases and J by 1 base; unmatched bases: 9. The CDR3 totals 18 residues. Germline V gives CDR1 SGHDT, CDR2 YYEEEE.

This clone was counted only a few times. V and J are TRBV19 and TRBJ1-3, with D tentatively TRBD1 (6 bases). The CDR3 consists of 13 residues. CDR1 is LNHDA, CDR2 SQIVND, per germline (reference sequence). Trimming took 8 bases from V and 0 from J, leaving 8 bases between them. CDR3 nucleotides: TGTGCCAGTTCGACAGGCTCTGGAAACACCATATATTTT. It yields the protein CASSTGSGNTIYF.

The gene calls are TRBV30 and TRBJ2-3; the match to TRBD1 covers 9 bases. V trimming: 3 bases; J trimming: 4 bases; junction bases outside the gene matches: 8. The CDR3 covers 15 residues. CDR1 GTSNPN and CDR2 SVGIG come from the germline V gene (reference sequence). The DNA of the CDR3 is TGTGCCTGGAGAGCCGGGACAGGGCTCCCAGATACGCAGTATTTT. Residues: CAWRAGTGLPDTQYF. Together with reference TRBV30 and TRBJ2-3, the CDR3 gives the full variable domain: SQTIHQWPATLVQPVGSPLSLECTVEGTSNPNLYWYRQAAGRGLQLLFYSVGIGQISSEVPQNLSASRPQDRQFILSSKKLLLSDSGFYLCAWRAGTGLPDTQYFGPGTRLTVL.

DNA for the CDR3: TGTGCCAGCTCCTTGACTAGCGGTAACCAAGAGACCCAGTACTTC. Its protein is CASSLTSGNQETQYF. The chain joins TRBV2 to TRBJ2-5; 9 nucleotides match TRBD2. CDR1 SNHLY and CDR2 FYNNEI come from the germline V gene. The CDR3 loop spans 15 amino acids. The trim removed 8 bases at V and 0 bases at J, leaving 7 bases unmatched.